The entry below describes one T cell receptor beta chain. This sample's treatment: oral pan-JAK inhibitor, 5-10 mg twice daily. Peripheral blood samples and lesional scalp punch biopsies were obtained from alopecia areata patients. The authors extracted RNA and reverse transcribed it into cDNA as the sequencing template. Profiled with immunoSEQ multiplex PCR; TCRdb holds only in-frame clones, not every one. The table lists 80,000 to 95,000 clones, roughly 40% of them singletons. The sample belongs to a study of CD8+ T cells in alopecia areata. V gave up 3 bases and J gave up 5 bases, with 11 bases separating them. The germline CDR1 and CDR2 sequences are SGHVS and FQNEAQ. This CDR3 has 14 amino acids.

The chain links TRBV7-8 to TRBJ2-1; D unresolved. The source is a human donor with alopecia areata. Sequenced here: CD8+ T cells sorted from blood, sampled at week 24, from a patient treated with tofacitinib. The CDR3 loop reads CASSFPGINNEQFF. Here the CDR3 DNA reads TGTGCCAGCAGCTTCCCCGGCATCAACAATGAGCAGTTCTTC. Looking up the rest from reference TRBV7-8 and TRBJ2-1 gives the full variable domain: GAGVSQSPRYKVAKRGQDVALRCDPISGHVSLFWYQQALGQGPEFLTYFQNEAQLDKSGLPSDRFFAERPEGSVSTLKIQRTQQEDSAVYLCASSFPGINNEQFFGPGTRLTVL.